The 17 T cell receptor beta chains below were found in one sample sequenced in a study of blood T cells in healthy people across ages. Primers used in a second PCR of about 7 to 12 cycles were a sample-barcoded 5' primer and a J-beta primer mix. In TCRdb, the 5' RACE reads were re-called with MiXCR into one record per CDR3 protein. The sample includes 1.5 million to 2 million distinct CDR3 sequences, about 32% seen only once; the top ten take around 11%. Sequencing input: blood. The source of these receptors is a woman in her twenties or thirties in good health.

This chain joins TRBV5-1 and TRBJ1-2; D is possibly TRBD1 (5 bases). This CDR3 contains 16 residues. CDR1 SGHRS and CDR2 YFSETQ come from the germline V gene. V lost 4 bases, J lost 2 bases, and 18 bases lay in between. CDR3: CASSPQGSEKNYGYTF. The CDR3 DNA reads TGCGCCAGCAGCCCGCAGGGAAGCGAGAAGAACTATGGCTACACCTTC.

The chain recombines TRBV29-1 with TRBJ1-5; D possibly corresponds to TRBD1 (6 bases). Germline V gene sequence: CDR1 SQVTM, CDR2 ANQGSEA. The CDR3 has 21 amino acids. Trimming cost V 1 base and J 0 bases, with 28 bases left between them. The CDR3 reads CSVEVYRAPDRTVYSNQPQHF. The CDR3 nucleotides read TGCAGCGTTGAAGTCTATCGGGCCCCGGATCGGACAGTCTATAGCAATCAGCCCCAGCATTTT.

This chain uses TRBV5-8 with TRBJ2-1; 8 bases agree with TRBD2. Per the germline V gene, CDR1 is SGHTS and CDR2 is YDEGEE. The CDR3 sequence is 15 residues long. The V gene end was trimmed by 7 bases and the J gene end by 9 bases; junction bases not matched to a gene: 15. The CDR3 here is CASQLLSGGPGEQFF. The CDR3 DNA is TGTGCCAGCCAGTTACTTTCGGGAGGGCCTGGTGAGCAGTTCTTC.

This clonotype showed up just once. The chain links TRBV4-1 to TRBJ1-1, with 10 positions matching TRBD1. The V gene end was trimmed by 4 bases and the J gene end by 1 base; junction bases not matched to a gene: 6. The CDR3 runs to 16 residues. The germline V gene encodes CDR1 MGHRA and CDR2 YSYEKL. The CDR3 DNA is TGCGCCAGCAGCCGACTGCGGACAGGGGGGAACACTGAAGCTTTCTTT. It specifies CASSRLRTGGNTEAFF.

The chain carries TRBV6-1 and TRBJ1-2; a possible D gene is TRBD1 (5 bases). The CDR3 runs 14 residues. From germline, CDR1 is MNHNS and CDR2 SASEGT. Trimming pared 2 bases from V and 1 base from J, leaving 8 bases between. The CDR3 here is CASSERGSNYGYTF. The CDR3 DNA reads as TGTGCCAGCAGTGAAAGGGGTAGTAACTATGGCTACACCTTC.

This clonotype was counted at least ten times. This chain links TRBV29-1 with TRBJ2-5, with TRBD2 identical over 8 bases. This CDR3 spans 14 amino acids. Germline V CDR1 and CDR2: SQVTM, ANQGSEA. Germline trimming cut 3 bases from V and 1 base from J; bases unmatched to any gene: 4. The CDR3 coding sequence is TGCAGCGTTGAGGCTAGCGGGCTCCAAGAGACCCAGTACTTC. The encoded protein is CSVEASGLQETQYF.

This clonotype was seen only a few times. The CDR3 protein is CASSPGQGANVLTF. CDR3 sequence (DNA): TGTGCCAGCAGCCCGGGACAGGGGGCCAACGTCCTGACTTTC. The genes are TRBV28 and TRBJ2-6, with 7 bases aligning to TRBD1. Looked up from germline, CDR1 is MDHEN and CDR2 is SYDVKM. Trimming removed 6 bases from V and 4 bases from J; junction bases left unmatched: 3. The CDR3 contains 14 residues.

The chain couples TRBV29-1 to TRBJ2-1; the D is unclear. V was cut by 3 bases and J by 8 bases, with 17 bases left in between. Germline V gives CDR1 SQVTM, CDR2 ANQGSEA. This CDR3 comprises 14 residues. Here the CDR3 DNA reads TGCAGCGTTGAGAGGCGGTTAATACGGGATGAGCAGTTCTTC. Protein product: CSVERRLIRDEQFF.

This chain connects TRBV18 to TRBJ2-7; 12 positions match TRBD2. The CDR3 sequence is 22 residues long. V shed 1 base, J shed 3 bases, and the junction held 22 bases outside the gene matches. Germline CDR1 reads KGHSH; CDR2 reads LQKENI. In DNA, the CDR3 is TGTGCCAGCTCACCACAAAAACTAGGGTGGACTAGCGGGGCCAGAGGGGGCTACGAGCAGTACTTC. Its translation: CASSPQKLGWTSGARGGYEQYF.

This clonotype was seen many times. The chain has TRBV7-9 and TRBJ1-1; 9 bases agree with TRBD1. The CDR3 length is 14 residues. Germline loops: CDR1 SEHNR, CDR2 FQNEAQ (reference sequence). V gave up 4 bases and J gave up 1 base; unmatched junction bases: 1. Here the CDR3 DNA reads TGTGCCAGCAGCTGGACAGGGGCGAACACTGAAGCTTTCTTT. Amino acids: CASSWTGANTEAFF.

Comments on this clonotype: One end of the junction fails to match germline, which may point to a read error. The chain is built from TRBV6-1 and TRBJ2-7; 8 nucleotides align to TRBD2. Germline loops: CDR1 MNHNS, CDR2 SASEGT. CDR3 length equals 15 residues. The CDR3 reads CASRAASGGLYEQYF. In DNA form, the CDR3 reads TGCGCCAGCAGAGCCGCCAGCGGGGGCCTCTACGAGCAGTACTTC.

The chain carries TRBV7-8 and TRBJ2-1; TRBD2 matches 8 bases. The CDR3 is 16 amino acids. The J segment lost 8 bases and the V segment lost 4 bases, leaving 13 bases of the junction unmatched. CDR1 and CDR2 (germline): SGHVS, FQNEAQ. The CDR3 DNA follows: TGTGCCAGCAGCTCCCCCATGGACGGGAGGGCCCATGAGCAGTTCTTC. Translated: CASSSPMDGRAHEQFF.

Worth noting for this clonotype: A clone one base away is much larger, so this may be a read error. CDR3 in DNA: TGTGCCAGCAGCCCGACAGGGAACTCTGAAGCTTTCTTT. Its protein product is CASSPTGNSEAFF. The J gene is TRBJ1-1, the V gene TRBV3-1; 7 bases match TRBD1. This CDR3 is built from 13 residues. CDR1 is LGHDT and CDR2 is YNNKEL in the germline V gene (reference sequence).

The rearrangement uses TRBV11-2 and TRBJ2-1, with a weak D call TRBD2 (5 bases). The CDR3 extends over 13 amino acids. Trimming took off 5 bases at V and 7 bases at J, with 12 bases between the two ends. CDR1 and CDR2 (germline): SGHAT, FQNNGV. Here the CDR3 reads CASSPRRENEQFF. The CDR3 DNA reads TGTGCCAGCAGCCCTCGACGGGAAAATGAGCAGTTCTTC.

V is TRBV2 and J is TRBJ1-2; D remains unclear. Trimming stripped 4 bases from V and 7 bases from J, with 13 bases between. This CDR3 is built from 13 residues. Germline V lookup: CDR1 SNHLY, CDR2 FYNNEI. The CDR3 sequence is CASSAAGPTGYTF. In DNA form, the CDR3 reads TGTGCCAGCAGTGCTGCAGGTCCCACTGGCTACACCTTC.

The chain employs TRBV4-2 and TRBJ1-2; TRBD1 might be the D (5 bases). Germline V gene lookup returns CDR1 LGHNA and CDR2 YNFKEQ. V gave up 7 bases and J gave up 7 bases, with 19 bases separating them. The CDR3 has 14 residues. CDR3 region: CASNPNVGGGGYTF. CDR3 nucleotide sequence: TGTGCCAGCAACCCCAACGTTGGGGGTGGTGGCTACACCTTC.

This clonotype was detected only a few times. The V and J genes are TRBV7-9 and TRBJ1-4, with a weak D call TRBD1 (5 bases). Germline V gene lookup returns CDR1 SEHNR and CDR2 FQNEAQ (reference sequence). V was shortened by 2 bases and J by 4 bases, with 14 bases between the two germline ends. The CDR3 sequence is 16 residues long. The CDR3 DNA reads TGTGCCAGCAGCTTACGAACAGGAGCAAGTAATGAAAAACTGTTTTTT. Its protein product is CASSLRTGASNEKLFF. Full variable domain (remainder filled in from reference TRBV7-9 and TRBJ1-4): DTGVSQNPRHKITKRGQNVTFRCDPISEHNRLYWYRQTLGQGPEFLTYFQNEAQLEKSRLLSDRFSAERPKGSFSTLEIQRTEQGDSAMYLCASSLRTGASNEKLFFGSGTQLSVL.